This TCR beta chain was observed in a study of kidney transplant recipient with SARS-CoV-2 infection. TCRdb recomputed calls from the reads with MiXCR, one row per CDR3 protein. The sample yields approximately 240,000 distinct CDR3 sequences, about 28% seen once. Germline CDR1 and CDR2: MGHDK and SYGVNS. The CDR3 totals 17 residues. Trimming shortened V by 4 bases and J by 4 bases, and 22 bases separated the two germline ends. The source material was a blood sample, sampled at baseline and on roughly day 120 from a kidney transplant recipient. This receptor was identified in a male patient aged 25-45 years who had COVID-19 and was a kidney transplant recipient. Certain T cells may be donor cells from the graft. V is TRBV25-1 and J is TRBJ1-2, with D uncertain. CDR3 amino acids: CASSARSEPGKTYGYTF. Here the CDR3 DNA reads TGTGCCAGCAGTGCGAGATCAGAACCGGGAAAGACCTATGGCTACACCTTC.